This section outlines one T cell receptor (beta chain) sequence together with its context. The antigen is not known. In the same sample, other DNA sequences code for this CDR3. After autologous stem cell transplantation all patients relapsed, and prior brentuximab vedotin exposure differed between cohorts. The germline V gene has CDR1 MNHEY and CDR2 SVGAGI. Trimming cost V 6 bases and J 3 bases, with 15 bases left between them. This CDR3 has 14 amino acids. Some clones are missing from TCRdb's copy, which holds only in-frame ones; the method was immunoSEQ multiplex PCR. Of nearly 25,000 clones listed, under 90% are singletons. The source of the sample is a study of PD-1 blockade in classical Hodgkin lymphoma. Points from the study as a whole: Patients who began taking nivolumab under 1 year after ASCT were left out. Diminished baseline TCR diversity has been reported in newly diagnosed patients relative to healthy donors. Complete responders showed a baseline diversity that resembled the diversity of newly diagnosed patients.

The sequence was obtained from a human donor with classical Hodgkin lymphoma. The sequencing used peripheral blood mononuclear cells (PBMCs), collected before the second cycle of nivolumab. The chain joins TRBV6-5 to TRBJ2-7; the D gene is possibly TRBD2 (6 bases). For the CDR3, the DNA is TGTGCCAGCAGGGCCACTGTCGGGGGCTACGAGCAGTACTTC. This translates into CASRATVGGYEQYF.